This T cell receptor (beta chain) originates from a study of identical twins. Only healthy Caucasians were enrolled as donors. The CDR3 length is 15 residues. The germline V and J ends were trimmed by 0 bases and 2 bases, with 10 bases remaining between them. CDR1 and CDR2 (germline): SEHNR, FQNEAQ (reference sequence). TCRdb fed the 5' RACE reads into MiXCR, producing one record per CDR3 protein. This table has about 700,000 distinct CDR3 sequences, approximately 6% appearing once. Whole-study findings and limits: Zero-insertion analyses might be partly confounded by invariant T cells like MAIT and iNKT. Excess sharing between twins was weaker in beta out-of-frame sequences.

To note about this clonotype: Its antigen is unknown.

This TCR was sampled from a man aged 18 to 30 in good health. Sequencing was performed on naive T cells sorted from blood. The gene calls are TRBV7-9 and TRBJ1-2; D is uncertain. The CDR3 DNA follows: TGTGCCAGCAGCTTAGCGCCGGGGAAAAACTATGGCTACACCTTC. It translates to CASSLAPGKNYGYTF. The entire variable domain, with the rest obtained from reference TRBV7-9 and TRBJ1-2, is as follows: DTGVSQNPRHKITKRGQNVTFRCDPISEHNRLYWYRQTLGQGPEFLTYFQNEAQLEKSRLLSDRFSAERPKGSFSTLEIQRTEQGDSAMYLCASSLAPGKNYGYTFGSGTRLTVV.